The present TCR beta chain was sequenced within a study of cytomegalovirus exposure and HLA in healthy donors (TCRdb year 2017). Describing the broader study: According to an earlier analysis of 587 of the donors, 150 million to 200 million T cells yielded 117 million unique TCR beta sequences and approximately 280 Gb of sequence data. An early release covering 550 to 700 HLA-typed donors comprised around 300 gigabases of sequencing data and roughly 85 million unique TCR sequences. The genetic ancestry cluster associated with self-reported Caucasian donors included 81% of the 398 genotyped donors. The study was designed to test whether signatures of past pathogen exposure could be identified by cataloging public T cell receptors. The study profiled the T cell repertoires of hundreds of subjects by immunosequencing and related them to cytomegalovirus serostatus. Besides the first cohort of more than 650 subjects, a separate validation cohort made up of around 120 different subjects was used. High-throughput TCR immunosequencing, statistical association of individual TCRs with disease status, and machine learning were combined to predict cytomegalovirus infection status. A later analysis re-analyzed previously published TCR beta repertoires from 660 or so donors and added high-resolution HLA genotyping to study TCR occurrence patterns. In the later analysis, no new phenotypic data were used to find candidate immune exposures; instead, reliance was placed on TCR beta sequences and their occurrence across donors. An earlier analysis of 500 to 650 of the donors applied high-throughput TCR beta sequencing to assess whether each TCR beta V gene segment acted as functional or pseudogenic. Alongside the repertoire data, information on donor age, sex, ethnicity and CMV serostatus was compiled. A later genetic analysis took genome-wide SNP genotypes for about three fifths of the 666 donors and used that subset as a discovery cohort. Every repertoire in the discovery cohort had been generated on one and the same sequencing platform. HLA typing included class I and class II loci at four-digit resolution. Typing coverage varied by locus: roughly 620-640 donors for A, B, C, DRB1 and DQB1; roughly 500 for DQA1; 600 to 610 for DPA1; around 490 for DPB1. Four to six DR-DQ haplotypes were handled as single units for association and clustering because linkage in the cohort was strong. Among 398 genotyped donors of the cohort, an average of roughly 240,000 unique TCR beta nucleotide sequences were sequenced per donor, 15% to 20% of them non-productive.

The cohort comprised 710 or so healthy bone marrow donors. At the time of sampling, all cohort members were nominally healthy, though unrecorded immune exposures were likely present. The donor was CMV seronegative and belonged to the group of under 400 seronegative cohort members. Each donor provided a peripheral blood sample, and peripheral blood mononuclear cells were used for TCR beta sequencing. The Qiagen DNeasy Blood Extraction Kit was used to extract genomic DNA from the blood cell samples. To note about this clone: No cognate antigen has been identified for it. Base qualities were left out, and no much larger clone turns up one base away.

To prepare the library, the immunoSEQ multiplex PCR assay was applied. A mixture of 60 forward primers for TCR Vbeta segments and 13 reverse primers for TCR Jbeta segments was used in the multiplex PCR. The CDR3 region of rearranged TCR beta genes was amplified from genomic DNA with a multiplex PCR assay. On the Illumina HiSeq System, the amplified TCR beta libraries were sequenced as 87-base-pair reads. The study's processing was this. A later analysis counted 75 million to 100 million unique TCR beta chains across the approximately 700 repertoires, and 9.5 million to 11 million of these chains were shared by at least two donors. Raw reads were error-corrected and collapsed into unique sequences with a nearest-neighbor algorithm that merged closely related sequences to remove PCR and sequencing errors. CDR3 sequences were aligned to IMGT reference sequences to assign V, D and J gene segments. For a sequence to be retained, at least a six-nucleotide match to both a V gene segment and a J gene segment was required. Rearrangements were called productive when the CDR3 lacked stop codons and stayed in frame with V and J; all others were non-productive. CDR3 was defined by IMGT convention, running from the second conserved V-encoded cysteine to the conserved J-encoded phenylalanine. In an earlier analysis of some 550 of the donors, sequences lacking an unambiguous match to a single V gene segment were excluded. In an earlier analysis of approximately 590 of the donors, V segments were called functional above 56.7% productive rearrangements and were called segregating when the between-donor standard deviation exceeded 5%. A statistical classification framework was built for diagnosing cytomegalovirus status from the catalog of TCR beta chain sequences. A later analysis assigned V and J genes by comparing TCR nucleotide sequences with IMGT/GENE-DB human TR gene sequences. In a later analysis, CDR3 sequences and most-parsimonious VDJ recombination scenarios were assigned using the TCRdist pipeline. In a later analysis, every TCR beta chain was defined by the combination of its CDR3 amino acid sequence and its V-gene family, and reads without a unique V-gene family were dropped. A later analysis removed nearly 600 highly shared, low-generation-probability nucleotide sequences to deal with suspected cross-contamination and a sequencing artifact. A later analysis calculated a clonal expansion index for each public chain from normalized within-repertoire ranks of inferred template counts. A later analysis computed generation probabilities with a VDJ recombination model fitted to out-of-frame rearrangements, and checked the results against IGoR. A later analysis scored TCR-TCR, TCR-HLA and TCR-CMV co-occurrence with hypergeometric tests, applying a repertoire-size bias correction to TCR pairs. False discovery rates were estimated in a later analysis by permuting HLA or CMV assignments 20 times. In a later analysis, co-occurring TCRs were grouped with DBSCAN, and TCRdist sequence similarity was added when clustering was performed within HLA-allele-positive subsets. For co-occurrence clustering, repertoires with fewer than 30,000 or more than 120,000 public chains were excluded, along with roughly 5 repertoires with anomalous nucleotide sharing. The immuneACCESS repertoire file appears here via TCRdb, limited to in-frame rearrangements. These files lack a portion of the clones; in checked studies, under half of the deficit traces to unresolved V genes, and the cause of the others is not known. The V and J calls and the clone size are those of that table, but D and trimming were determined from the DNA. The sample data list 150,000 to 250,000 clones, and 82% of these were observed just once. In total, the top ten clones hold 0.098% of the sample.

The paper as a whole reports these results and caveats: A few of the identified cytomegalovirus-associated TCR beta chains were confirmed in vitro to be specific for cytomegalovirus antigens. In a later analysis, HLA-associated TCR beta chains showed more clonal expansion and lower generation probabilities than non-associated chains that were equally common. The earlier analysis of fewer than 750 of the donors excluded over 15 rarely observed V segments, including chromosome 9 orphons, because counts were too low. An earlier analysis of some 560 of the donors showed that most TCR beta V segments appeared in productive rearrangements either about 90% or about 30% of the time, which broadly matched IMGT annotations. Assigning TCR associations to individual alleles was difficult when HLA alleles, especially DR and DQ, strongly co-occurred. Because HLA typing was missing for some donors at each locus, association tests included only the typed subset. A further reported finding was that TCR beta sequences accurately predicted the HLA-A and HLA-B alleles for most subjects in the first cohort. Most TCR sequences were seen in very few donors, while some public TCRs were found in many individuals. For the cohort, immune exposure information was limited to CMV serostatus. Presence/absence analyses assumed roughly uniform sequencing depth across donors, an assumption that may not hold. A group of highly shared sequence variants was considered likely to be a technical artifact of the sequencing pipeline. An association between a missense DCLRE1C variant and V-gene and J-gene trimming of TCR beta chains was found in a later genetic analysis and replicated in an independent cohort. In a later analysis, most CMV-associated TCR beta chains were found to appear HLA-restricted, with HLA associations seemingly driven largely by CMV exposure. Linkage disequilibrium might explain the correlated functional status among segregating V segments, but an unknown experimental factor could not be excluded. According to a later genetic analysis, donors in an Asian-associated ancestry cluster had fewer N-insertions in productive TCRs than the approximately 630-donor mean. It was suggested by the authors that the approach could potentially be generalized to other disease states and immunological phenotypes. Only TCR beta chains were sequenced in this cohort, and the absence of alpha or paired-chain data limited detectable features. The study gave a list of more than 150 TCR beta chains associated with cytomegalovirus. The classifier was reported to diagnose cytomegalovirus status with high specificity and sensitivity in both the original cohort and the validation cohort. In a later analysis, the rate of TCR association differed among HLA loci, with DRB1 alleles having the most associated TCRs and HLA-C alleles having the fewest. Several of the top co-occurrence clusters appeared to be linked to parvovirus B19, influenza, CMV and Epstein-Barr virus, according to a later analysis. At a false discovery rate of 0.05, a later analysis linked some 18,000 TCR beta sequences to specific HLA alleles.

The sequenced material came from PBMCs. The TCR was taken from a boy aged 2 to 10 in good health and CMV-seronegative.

The CDR3 protein sequence reads: CASSFRQASSYGYTF. The sequence in DNA is TGTGCCAGCAGCTTCAGACAAGCCTCATCCTATGGCTACACCTTC. The chain is assembled from TRBV5-6 and TRBJ1-2; no D gene call is confident. The germline V gene gives CDR1 as SGHDT and CDR2 as YYEEEE. Deletion took 2 bases off V and 4 bases off J, with a span of 15 bases between the germline ends. From cysteine to phenylalanine, the CDR3 is 15 amino acids long. Only the CDR3 DNA stays, 45 bases, in frame from base 1.